The 11 T cell receptor beta chains listed next were all sequenced from one sample in a study of CXCR3-negative and CXCR3-positive naive CD8 T cells. Study results and caveats: TRB CDR3s were more hydrophobic in CXCR3-positive than in CXCR3-negative naive cells.

It was by 5' RACE with UMI labels that the TRB cDNA libraries were prepared. TCRdb derives one entry per CDR3 protein from the 5' RACE reads, leaving out DNA. Its clone listing holds 130,000 to 150,000 distinct CDR3 sequences. The antigens of these receptors remain unknown. Sequenced sample: naive CXCR3+ CD8+ T cells from blood. Subset specified: CD45RO-CCR7+CD27+CD95- naive CD8+ T cells expressing CXCR3 (TNR3+). The source of these receptors is a human donor in good health. Some clones in this sample may be carry-over from other donors' samples.

The genes are TRBV29-1 and TRBJ1-5. The CDR3 length is 13 residues. Germline lookup yields CDR1 SQVTM and CDR2 ANQGSEA. This chain's CDR3 is CSVEVGRNQPQHF.

V and J are TRBV27 and TRBJ2-1; the TRBD1 assignment by TCRdb is unverifiable without DNA. This CDR3 comprises 12 residues. Germline V CDR1 and CDR2: MNHEY, SMNVEV (reference sequence). The CDR3 protein is CASSPRDNEQFF.

The rearrangement uses TRBV29-1 and TRBJ2-7; the D call from TCRdb, TRBD1, cannot be confirmed without DNA. CDR3 length: 13 residues. Germline CDR1 reads SQVTM; CDR2 reads ANQGSEA. CDR3 residues: CSVDGGQQGEQYF.

The chain combines TRBV29-1 with TRBJ2-4; TCRdb indicates TRBD2, and absent DNA this call remains unverified. The CDR3 length is 15 residues. Germline V gene lookup returns CDR1 SQVTM and CDR2 ANQGSEA. CDR3 sequence: CSAFLVSETKNIQYF. Supplemented by reference TRBV29-1 and TRBJ2-4, the full variable domain reads SAVISQKPSRDICQRGTSLTIQCQVDSQVTMMFWYRQQPGQSLTLIATANQGSEATYESGFVIDKFPISRPNLTFSTLTVSNMSPEDSSIYLCSAFLVSETKNIQYFGAGTRLSVL.

The chain carries TRBV19 and TRBJ1-1; TCRdb's assignment of TRBD1 cannot be checked, as there is no DNA. The CDR3 length is 13 residues. CDR1 is LNHDA and CDR2 is SQIVND in the germline V gene (reference sequence). Here the CDR3 reads CASSQSRVTEAFF. The entire variable domain, with the rest obtained from reference TRBV19 and TRBJ1-1, is as follows: DGGITQSPKYLFRKEGQNVTLSCEQNLNHDAMYWYRQDPGQGLRLIYYSQIVNDFQKGDIAEGYSVSREKKESFPLTVTSAQKNPTAFYLCASSQSRVTEAFFGQGTRLTVV.

The rearrangement uses TRBV12-3 or TRBV12-4 and TRBJ1-1. The CDR3 has 11 amino acids. The CDR3 loop is CASSLDPEAFF.

The rearrangement uses TRBV23-1 and TRBJ2-2; without DNA, the TCRdb call of TRBD1 cannot be checked. TRBV23-1 is marked as an open reading frame, function uncertain. This CDR3 comprises 18 residues. CDR3 in amino acids: CASRLLWAGHANTGELFF.

The chain is built from TRBV5-1 and TRBJ2-7; the D call of TRBD1 rests on TCRdb alone, since no DNA is present to check it. Germline assignment: CDR1 SGHRS and CDR2 YFSETQ. The CDR3 has 14 residues. CDR3 residues: CASSSGQERSEQYF.

This chain links TRBV13 with TRBJ2-7; the TCRdb call, TRBD1, lacks DNA for checking. The CDR3 covers 15 residues. Germline V gives CDR1 PRHDT, CDR2 FYEKMQ (reference sequence). The CDR3 loop is CASSSRTGGAYEQYF.

The chain has TRBV2 and TRBJ1-1; lacking DNA, the TRBD1 call made by TCRdb goes unchecked. CDR3 length: 15 residues. Germline V gene sequence: CDR1 SNHLY, CDR2 FYNNEI. CDR3 region: CANDFYRGTYTEAFF.

This CDR3 reads CSARAEIPQETQYF. V and J are TRBV20-1 and TRBJ2-5. The CDR3 is made up of 14 amino acids. Germline V gives CDR1 DFQATT, CDR2 SNEGSKA (reference sequence).